This TCR beta chain was sequenced during a study of shared clonotypes between healthy human individuals. Study-wide context: Per-donor plates numbered three CD4 naive, three CD4 memory, two CD8 naive and one CD8 memory. Study-level findings and limits: Generation probabilities of non-shared clonotypes were lower (relative to those shared by all four donors). Among several donors, around 5% of naive CD4 clonotypes were found in common.

A split of CD4+ cells into CD45RA+ naive and CD45RA-negative memory subsets was performed. Data came from immunoSEQ multiplex PCR; TCRdb stores just in-frame clones and leaves some out. The sample yields around 2.5 million clones, over 85% seen once. Germline lookup yields CDR1 MDHEN and CDR2 SYDVKM. The CDR3 covers 14 residues. Trimming removed 6 bases from V and 6 bases from J, with 18 bases in between. Turning to this clone: The antigen is not known.

The sequence was obtained from a young man in good health. Some clones in this sample may be carry-over from other donors' samples. The chain carries TRBV28 and TRBJ2-7, with D possibly being TRBD1 (6 bases). Sequencing was performed on naive CD4+ T cells from PBMCs. Subset of the sample: CD45RA+ positively selected. The CDR3 is CASRPDRWVGEQYF. CDR3 in DNA: TGTGCCAGCAGGCCCGACAGGTGGGTCGGCGAGCAGTACTTC.